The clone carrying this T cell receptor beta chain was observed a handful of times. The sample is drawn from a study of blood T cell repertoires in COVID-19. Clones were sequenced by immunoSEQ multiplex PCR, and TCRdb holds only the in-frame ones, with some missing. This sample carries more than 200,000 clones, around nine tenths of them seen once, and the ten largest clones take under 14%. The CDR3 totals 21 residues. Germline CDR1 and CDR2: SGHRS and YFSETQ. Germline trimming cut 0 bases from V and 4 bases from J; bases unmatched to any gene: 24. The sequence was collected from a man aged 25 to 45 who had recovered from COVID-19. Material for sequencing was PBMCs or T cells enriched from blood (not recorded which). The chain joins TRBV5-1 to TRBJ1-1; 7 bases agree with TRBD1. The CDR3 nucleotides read TGCGCCAGCAGCTTGGCGCGTTCGGGGTTTCTGACAGGGTTTCGAAGCACTGAAGCTTTCTTT. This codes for CASSLARSGFLTGFRSTEAFF.